The T cell receptor (beta chain) under discussion was sequenced for a study of blood T cell repertoires in COVID-19. The protocol was immunoSEQ multiplex PCR, while the TCRdb copy is restricted to in-frame clones and leaves out a portion. Among around 190,000 clones listed, more than 70% were seen once. The CDR3 covers 14 residues. Germline CDR1 and CDR2: MNHNY and SVGAGI (reference sequence). The V end was cut by 7 bases, the J end by 3 bases, with 14 bases between. This clonotype was sampled from a young man with active or convalescent COVID-19. The V and J genes are TRBV6-6 and TRBJ2-3; weak D call: TRBD1 (5 bases). Input material: peripheral blood. CDR3 sequence reads: CASNLQGWTDTQYF. CDR3 nucleotide sequence: TGTGCCAGCAATCTCCAGGGTTGGACAGATACGCAGTATTTT.